This TCR beta chain was observed in a study of T cells in narcolepsy. Overall study: Enrolled donors included narcolepsy type 1 or type 2 patients and healthy controls. Overall study results and limits: In some patient and control memory CD4+ samples, autoreactive clones were absent.

Germline CDR1 is SGHTA and CDR2 is FQGTGA. V trimming: 4 bases; J trimming: 6 bases; junction bases outside the gene matches: 4. This CDR3 has 14 residues. Repertoires were generated with immunoSEQ multiplex PCR, while TCRdb's copy carries only in-frame clones and drops some. Of around 25,000 clones in the sample, about 79% were seen once. As regards this clone: Its target is not known.

This sequence was found in a human donor with narcolepsy. This sequence joins TRBV7-3 and TRBJ2-2, with 8 bases that match TRBD1. The specimen was CD45RA- memory CD4+ T cells from PBMCs. The CDR3 reads CASSSHRGSGELFF. Here the CDR3 DNA reads TGTGCCAGCAGCTCTCACAGGGGGTCCGGGGAGCTGTTTTTT.